Listed below are T cell receptor beta chains from one sample, sequenced in a study of cytomegalovirus exposure and HLA in healthy donors. TCRdb's copy holds only in-frame clones and misses some; the assay was immunoSEQ multiplex PCR. Among around 110,000 clones listed, over 70% were seen once. The sequenced sample consisted of PBMCs. The receptors shown here come from a woman in her late teens or twenties in good health and CMV-seronegative. Each CDR3 is given with its conserved first and last residue. A D gene is named only where the DNA matches it firmly. Size values are once, few and many counts, or a class for expanded clones, and some rows have none.

.,.,TRBV5-4,TRBJ2-5,CASSLIEPGETQYF,TGTGCCAGCAGCTTGATAGAACCCGGGGAGACCCAGTACTTC
.,TRBD2,TRBV5-1,TRBJ2-7,CASSQQLTSGAEQYF,TGCGCCAGCAGCCAGCAACTAACTAGCGGGGCCGAGCAGTACTTC
.,TRBD2,TRBV6-4,TRBJ2-3,CASNVGTTITDTQYF,TGTGCCAGCAATGTCGGGACTACGATTACAGATACGCAGTATTTT
once,.,TRBV4-1,TRBJ1-2,CASSQGIVGGDGYTF,TGCGCCAGCAGCCAAGGAATTGTTGGGGGGGATGGCTACACCTTC
.,.,TRBV19,TRBJ1-1,CASRPHGVSTEAFF,TGTGCCAGTAGACCCCACGGGGTAAGCACTGAAGCTTTCTTT
.,.,TRBV29-1,TRBJ1-1,CSGGDTEAFF,TGCAGCGGCGGGGACACTGAAGCTTTCTTT
.,.,TRBV19,TRBJ1-1,CASSVLQGSPFAFF,TGTGCCAGTAGTGTCTTACAGGGTTCACCTTTTGCTTTCTTT
.,.,TRBV30,TRBJ2-7,CAWSVQIRQDEQYF,TGTGCCTGGAGTGTGCAGATAAGGCAGGACGAGCAGTACTTC
.,TRBD1,TRBV27,TRBJ1-2,CASSSGQGWGYGYTF,TGTGCCAGCAGTTCCGGACAGGGATGGGGCTATGGCTACACCTTC
few,TRBD1,TRBV5-6,TRBJ2-7,CASSLTGSYEQYF,TGTGCCAGCAGCCTGACAGGGTCCTACGAGCAGTACTTC
.,TRBD1,TRBV19,TRBJ2-5,CASRQGETQYF,TGTGCCAGCAGACAGGGAGAGACCCAGTACTTC
many,.,TRBV12-5,TRBJ2-1,CASGLNRANEQFF,TGTGCTAGTGGCTTAAACAGGGCCAATGAGCAGTTCTTC
once,TRBD1,TRBV2,TRBJ2-7,CASSETGVSYEQYF,TGTGCCAGCAGTGAGACAGGGGTCTCCTACGAGCAGTACTTC
.,TRBD2,TRBV5-6,TRBJ2-5,CASSLLAGSKTQYF,TGTGCCAGCAGCTTGCTAGCGGGGAGCAAGACCCAGTACTTC
few,.,TRBV5-1,TRBJ2-7,CASSLDPLKGVLEQYF,TGCGCCAGCAGCCTCGACCCTTTAAAAGGGGTCCTCGAGCAGTACTTC
.,TRBD1,TRBV9,TRBJ1-2,CASSPGQGDYGYTF,TGTGCCAGCAGCCCGGGACAGGGAGACTATGGCTACACCTTC
.,.,TRBV30,TRBJ1-5,CAWSHGEHQPQHF,TGTGCCTGGAGTCATGGGGAGCATCAGCCCCAGCATTTT
.,TRBD2,TRBV27,TRBJ2-1,CASSPAWALAGNEQFF,TGTGCCAGCAGTCCCGCGTGGGCCCTAGCGGGGAATGAGCAGTTCTTC
once,TRBD1,TRBV7-3,TRBJ2-2,CASSLIGGGTGELFF,TGTGCCAGCAGCTTAATAGGGGGCGGCACCGGGGAGCTGTTTTTT
few,TRBD1,TRBV29-1,TRBJ2-7,CSARTGNEQYF,TGCAGCGCAAGGACAGGGAACGAGCAGTACTTC
.,.,TRBV5-1,TRBJ1-2,CASSLGAEPAKSHRSGYTF,TGCGCCAGCAGCTTGGGAGCAGAACCCGCTAAATCACACCGTAGCGGCTACACCTTC
.,TRBD1,TRBV5-6,TRBJ1-2,CASSPGQGRYYGYTF,TGTGCCAGCAGCCCGGGACAGGGGCGCTACTATGGCTACACCTTC
.,TRBD1,TRBV5-4,TRBJ2-1,CASSRGTGEPNEQFF,TGTGCCAGCAGCCGCGGGACAGGGGAACCCAATGAGCAGTTCTTC
.,TRBD2,TRBV4-2,TRBJ2-1,CASSQAPQGGLAGGLNEQFF,TGTGCCAGCAGCCAAGCCCCGCAGGGGGGACTAGCGGGGGGATTAAATGAGCAGTTCTTC
.,TRBD1,TRBV19,TRBJ1-2,CASSTWTGEGYTF,TGTGCCAGTAGTACGTGGACAGGGGAGGGCTACACCTTC
.,.,TRBV30,TRBJ2-7,CAWSYGLGNEQYF,TGTGCCTGGAGTTACGGACTTGGGAACGAGCAGTACTTC
.,.,TRBV9,TRBJ1-5,CASSLEGGGNQPQHF,TGTGCCAGCAGCCTGGAAGGGGGAGGCAATCAGCCCCAGCATTTT
.,TRBD1,TRBV5-6,TRBJ1-1,CASSPGTGGTEAFF,TGTGCCAGCAGCCCCGGGACAGGGGGCACTGAAGCTTTCTTT
few,TRBD1,TRBV5-6,TRBJ2-5,CASSLVRTGSQETQYF,TGTGCCAGCAGCTTGGTTCGGACAGGGTCCCAAGAGACCCAGTACTTC
few,.,TRBV6-1,TRBJ1-6,CASSELTGINLHF,TGTGCCAGCAGTGAATTAACAGGGATCAACCTCCACTTT
.,TRBD2,TRBV2,TRBJ2-3,CASKFSGGRGDTQYF,TGTGCCAGCAAGTTTAGCGGGGGACGGGGAGATACGCAGTATTTT
few,TRBD1,TRBV19,TRBJ1-1,CASSIDTGGVSEAFF,TGTGCCAGTAGTATCGACACAGGGGGGGTCTCTGAAGCTTTCTTT
.,.,TRBV28,TRBJ2-7,CASSPIVAGAVGYEQYF,TGTGCCAGCAGCCCCATCGTTGCGGGGGCGGTTGGTTACGAGCAGTACTTC
.,TRBD2,TRBV5-1,TRBJ2-1,CASSLAGGSSYNEQFF,TGCGCCAGCAGCTTGGCCGGGGGGAGCTCCTACAATGAGCAGTTCTTC
.,.,TRBV5-6,TRBJ1-2,CASSLGDLRLLKRGYTF,TGTGCCAGCAGCTTGGGAGACTTACGGTTGCTCAAACGAGGCTACACCTTC